This TCR beta chain was sequenced for a study of shared clonotypes between healthy human individuals. Each cell subset's genomic DNA was divided evenly among several immunoSEQ plates. Measured with immunoSEQ multiplex PCR; TCRdb has only the in-frame clones, and not every one. The data show 1.4 million or so clones, 98% seen once. The germline V gene encodes CDR1 SQVTM and CDR2 ANQGSEA. V was cut by 4 bases and J by 6 bases, with 10 bases left in between. This CDR3 has 12 residues. The material sequenced was naive CD4+ T cells sorted from blood. The sample's subset: CD45RA+ positively selected. The chain combines TRBV29-1 with TRBJ2-1; a possible D gene is TRBD1 (5 bases). The source of this sequence is a man in his thirties or forties in good health. CDR3 loop: CSVGRQINEQFF. For the CDR3, the DNA is TGCAGCGTTGGCCGACAGATCAATGAGCAGTTCTTC.